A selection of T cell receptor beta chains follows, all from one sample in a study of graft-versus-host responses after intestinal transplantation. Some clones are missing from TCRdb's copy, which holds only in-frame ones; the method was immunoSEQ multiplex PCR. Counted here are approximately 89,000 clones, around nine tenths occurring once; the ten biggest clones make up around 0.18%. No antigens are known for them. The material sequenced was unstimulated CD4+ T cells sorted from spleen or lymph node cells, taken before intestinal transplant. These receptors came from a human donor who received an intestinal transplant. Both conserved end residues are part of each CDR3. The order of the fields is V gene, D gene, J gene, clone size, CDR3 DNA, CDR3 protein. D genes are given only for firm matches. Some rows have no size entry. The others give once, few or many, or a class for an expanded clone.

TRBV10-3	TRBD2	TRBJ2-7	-	TGTGCCATCACGAGCGGGACGGTCTACGAGCAGTACTTC	CAITSGTVYEQYF
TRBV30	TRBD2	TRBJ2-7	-	TGTGCCTGGAGTACACGGGGAGGGGAATCCTACGAGCAGTACTTC	CAWSTRGGESYEQYF
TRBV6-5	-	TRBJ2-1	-	TGTGCCAGCAGTCGATGGAGAGGGTCCTACAATGAGCAGTTCTTC	CASSRWRGSYNEQFF
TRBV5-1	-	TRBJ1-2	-	TGCGCCAGCAGCTCAGGTGTCTATGGCTACACCTTC	CASSSGVYGYTF
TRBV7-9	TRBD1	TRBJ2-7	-	TGTGCCAGCAGCCCAGACCCGGGACAGGGAAGGAGCTACGAGCAGTACTTC	CASSPDPGQGRSYEQYF
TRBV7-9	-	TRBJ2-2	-	TGTGCCAGCAGAGAGAGGGGGGGGCCGAACACCGGGGAGCTGTTTTTT	CASRERGGPNTGELFF
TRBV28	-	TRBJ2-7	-	TGTGCCAGCAAAAGAGGGAGACTACGAGAACGGCAGTACTTC	CASKRGRLRERQYF
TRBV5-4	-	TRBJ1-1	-	TGTGCCAGCAGCTTGGAAGCAGGTTCGGCTTTCTTT	CASSLEAGSAFF
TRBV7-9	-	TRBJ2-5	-	TGTGCCAGCAGCTTAGTCCAGGGTAAAGAGACCCAGTACTTC	CASSLVQGKETQYF
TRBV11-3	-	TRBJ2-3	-	TGTGCCAGCGGACCCAGGGTCGCAGATACGCAGTATTTT	CASGPRVADTQYF
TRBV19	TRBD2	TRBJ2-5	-	TGTGCCAGTACCCTCCGAGCGGGGTTCCAAGAGACCCAGTACTTC	CASTLRAGFQETQYF
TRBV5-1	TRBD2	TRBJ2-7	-	TGCGCCAGCAGCTCGGGAGGGGACGGCTCCTACGAGCAGTACTTC	CASSSGGDGSYEQYF
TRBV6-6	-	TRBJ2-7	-	TGTGCCAGCAGTCCAGGGGCATCACGAAGCTCCTACGAGCAGTACTTC	CASSPGASRSSYEQYF
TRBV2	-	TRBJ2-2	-	TGTGCCAGCCGCGTGACGAACACCGGGGAGCTGTTTTTT	CASRVTNTGELFF
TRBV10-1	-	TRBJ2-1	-	TGCGCCAGCAGTGAGCGTAGGGACTTCTCCTACAATGAGCAGTTCTTC	CASSERRDFSYNEQFF
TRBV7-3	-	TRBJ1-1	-	TGTGCCAGCAGCTTACTAGCTTTTGGGGTACCTGAAGCTTTCTTT	CASSLLAFGVPEAFF
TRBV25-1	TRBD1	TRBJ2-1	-	TGTGCCAGCAGTGGACAGGGGGGCTACAATGAGCAGTTCTTC	CASSGQGGYNEQFF
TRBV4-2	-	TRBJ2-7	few	TGTGCCAGCAGCCAAACAAACCGGGACTCTTACGAGCAGTACTTC	CASSQTNRDSYEQYF
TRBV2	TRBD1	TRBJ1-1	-	TGTGCCAGCAGTGGCGGACAGGGTTTTATGACTTTCTTT	CASSGGQGFMTFF
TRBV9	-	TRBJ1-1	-	TGTGCCAGCAGCGTAGCCCTTATAGGGAGCTCTTCGTACACTGAAGCTTTCTTT	CASSVALIGSSSYTEAFF